These 25 T cell receptor beta chains originate from one sample sequenced in a study of cytomegalovirus exposure and HLA in healthy donors. With 60 Vbeta and 13 Jbeta primers, the PCR was carried out. Sequenced by immunoSEQ multiplex PCR; TCRdb stores in-frame clones only, minus some. The sample lists roughly 110,000 clones, over 65% occurring once. The source material was PBMCs. These receptors all come from a woman under 40 in good health and CMV-seropositive.

The rearrangement joins TRBV2 to TRBJ2-2; TRBD2 aligns across 10 bases. Germline V gives CDR1 SNHLY, CDR2 FYNNEI. With V trimmed by 5 bases and J by 1 base, 1 base remained unmatched. The CDR3 loop spans 15 amino acids. In DNA, the CDR3 is TGTGCCAGCAGTCCTAGCGGGGGGAACACCGGGGAGCTGTTTTTT. Its translation is CASSPSGGNTGELFF.

This chain uses TRBV5-8 with TRBJ1-4; 8 bases line up with TRBD1. The CDR3 has 16 amino acids. J lost 1 base, V lost 2 bases, and 4 bases had no gene match. Germline V gene sequence: CDR1 SGHTS, CDR2 YDEGEE. CDR3 sequence (DNA): TGTGCCAGCAGCTTCTACAGGGGGGGAACTAATGAAAAACTGTTTTTT. It encodes CASSFYRGGTNEKLFF. Full variable domain (rest looked up from reference TRBV5-8 and TRBJ1-4): EAGVTQSPTHLIKTRGQQATLRCSPISGHTSVYWYQQALGLGLQFLLWYDEGEERNRGNFPPRFSGRQFPNYSSELNVNALELEDSALYLCASSFYRGGTNEKLFFGSGTQLSVL.

This sequence joins TRBV6-1 and TRBJ1-5; D ambiguous. V was trimmed by 0 bases and J by 1 base, leaving 7 bases between them. The CDR3 has 15 residues. From germline, CDR1 is MNHNS and CDR2 SASEGT. Written as DNA, the CDR3 is TGTGCCAGCAGTGAAGCGGGAGGGAGCAATCAGCCCCAGCATTTT. It translates to CASSEAGGSNQPQHF.

The count of this clone is one. The chain couples TRBV20-1 to TRBJ2-5; TRBD1 is a possible D gene (6 bases). CDR1 is DFQATT and CDR2 is SNEGSKA in the germline V gene (reference sequence). This CDR3 contains 11 residues. DNA of the CDR3: TGCAGCACAGGGTTAGGAGAGACCCAGTACTTC. Translation gives CSTGLGETQYF.

The chain joins TRBV12-5 to TRBJ2-3; 7 nucleotides line up with TRBD1. Germline V gene data show CDR1 as LGHNT and CDR2 as FRNRAP. The CDR3 runs to 17 residues. Unmatched junction bases numbered 10, after V lost 4 bases and J lost 0 bases. The CDR3 spells CASGSVSGQVSTDTQYF. The CDR3 DNA is TGTGCTAGTGGTTCCGTCTCCGGACAGGTTAGCACAGATACGCAGTATTTT.

V gene TRBV27 combines with J gene TRBJ1-5, with D possibly TRBD1 on 5 matching bases. This CDR3 is built from 15 residues. Germline assignment: CDR1 MNHEY and CDR2 SMNVEV (reference sequence). Deletions cut 3 bases from V and 10 bases from J, with 19 bases between. Here the CDR3 DNA reads TGTGCCAGCAGTTTCTCTCCTTTGGCGGGACGACCCCAGCATTTT. The encoded protein is CASSFSPLAGRPQHF.

The chain has TRBV5-5 and TRBJ1-1, with no clear D. V lost 4 bases and J lost 2, with 12 bases in between. CDR1 is SGHKS, CDR2 YYEKEE, per germline (reference sequence). CDR3 size: 14 residues. CDR3 sequence (DNA): TGTGCCAGCAGCGCTACCCGGGGTAACACTGAAGCTTTCTTT. The encoded protein is CASSATRGNTEAFF. Variable domain in full (rest from reference TRBV5-5 and TRBJ1-1): DAGVTQSPTHLIKTRGQQVTLRCSPISGHKSVSWYQQVLGQGPQFIFQYYEKEERGRGNFPDRFSARQFPNYSSELNVNALLLGDSALYLCASSATRGNTEAFFGQGTRLTVV.

The genes are TRBV5-4 and TRBJ1-4; 9 positions agree with TRBD1. The V gene's germline CDR1 is SGHNT and CDR2 YYREEE (reference sequence). The junction had 9 bases not matched to a gene; V was cut back by 0 bases and J by 6 bases. CDR3 length equals 17 residues. The CDR3 DNA is TGTGCCAGCAGCTTGGACGGGACAGGGAGGATGGATGAAAAACTGTTTTTT. Its protein is CASSLDGTGRMDEKLFF.

The rearrangement uses TRBV5-3 and TRBJ1-6; possibly TRBD1 for D (6 bases). TRBV5-3 is reported as an ORF; its role is uncertain. V lost 4 bases and J lost 8, with 10 bases in between. CDR3 size: 13 residues. The CDR3 is CARSGTRDSPLHF. The CDR3 nucleotides are TGTGCCAGAAGCGGGACAAGGGATTCACCCCTCCACTTT.

This clone turned up a few times. J is TRBJ2-1 and V is TRBV2; 9 nucleotides align to TRBD2. The junction had 8 bases not matched to a gene; V was cut back by 5 bases and J by 6 bases. Germline V gene lookup returns CDR1 SNHLY and CDR2 FYNNEI. This CDR3 contains 15 residues. CDR3 in amino acids: CASSRSGGRANEQFF. CDR3 nucleotides: TGTGCCAGCAGTCGTTCGGGCGGGAGGGCCAATGAGCAGTTCTTC.

The chain is built from TRBV19 and TRBJ1-6; TRBD1 aligns across 9 bases. The ends lost 6 bases at V and 5 bases at J; junction bases unmatched: 2. The germline V gene has CDR1 LNHDA and CDR2 SQIVND (reference sequence). CDR3 length: 14 amino acids. CDR3: CASRRTGDNSPLHF. CDR3 in DNA: TGTGCCAGTAGGCGGACAGGGGATAATTCACCCCTCCACTTT.

V gene TRBV19 combines with J gene TRBJ2-7; possibly TRBD2 for D (5 bases). The CDR3 has 14 amino acids. Germline-derived CDR1 and CDR2 are LNHDA and SQIVND (reference sequence). The germline V and J ends were trimmed by 1 base and 2 bases, with 9 bases remaining between them. CDR3 nucleotides: TGTGCCAGTAGTATAGTGCCAGCGGCCTACGAGCAGTACTTC. Amino acids: CASSIVPAAYEQYF.

The gene calls are TRBV18 and TRBJ2-7; TRBD2 matches at 10 bases. In germline, CDR1 is KGHSH, CDR2 LQKENI. With V trimmed by 1 base and J by 5 bases, 14 bases remained unmatched. The CDR3 extends over 18 amino acids. The CDR3 region has the DNA TGTGCCAGCTCACCACGCACGACAGCGGGAGGGGCAACAAACGAGCAGTACTTC. Protein product: CASSPRTTAGGATNEQYF.

This chain connects TRBV10-3 to TRBJ2-7; TRBD2 matches at 7 bases. Germline assignment: CDR1 ENHRY and CDR2 SYGVKD. The CDR3 totals 15 residues. V trimming: 11 bases; J trimming: 0 bases; junction bases outside the gene matches: 13. The CDR3 loop reads CASNGIPGGSYEQYF. In DNA form, the CDR3 reads TGTGCCTCCAATGGGATCCCGGGAGGCTCCTACGAGCAGTACTTC.

The J gene is TRBJ1-2, the V gene TRBV18; possible D gene TRBD1, 5 bases. Per germline, CDR1 KGHSH and CDR2 LQKENI. The V gene lost 4 bases and the J gene lost 3 bases, with 12 bases spanning the gap. CDR3 length: 14 amino acids. CDR3: CASSRGAHDYGYTF. The CDR3, as DNA: TGTGCCAGCTCACGTGGGGCCCACGACTATGGCTACACCTTC.

V usage is TRBV9 and J usage is TRBJ1-5; unclear D gene. The germline V gene encodes CDR1 SGDLS and CDR2 YYNGEE. V lost 3 bases to trimming and J lost 4 bases, with 11 bases between them. The CDR3 consists of 14 residues. The CDR3, as DNA: TGTGCCAGCAGCGGGAGGGAGGGAAATCAGCCCCAGCATTTT. Amino acids: CASSGREGNQPQHF.

The rearrangement uses TRBV30 and TRBJ1-5; 7 bases line up with TRBD1. The length of the CDR3 is 14 residues. The germline CDR1 and CDR2 sequences are GTSNPN and SVGIG (reference sequence). After removal of 2 bases from V and 5 bases from J, the junction contained 6 bases not matched to a gene. The CDR3 nucleotides read TGTGCCTGGAGTTCGGGACAGAATGATCAGCCCCAGCATTTT. Translation: CAWSSGQNDQPQHF.

V is TRBV12-5 and J is TRBJ1-5, with TRBD1 as a possible D gene (6 bases). This CDR3 is 17 amino acids long. The germline V gene has CDR1 LGHNT and CDR2 FRNRAP. The ends were cut back, 3 bases at V and 7 bases at J, with 22 bases in the middle. The CDR3 DNA follows: TGTGCTAGTGGTTTTGCGTTAGTGGTGGGGGCCCAACAGCCCCAGCATTTT. Translation gives CASGFALVVGAQQPQHF.

The rearrangement uses TRBV6-4 and TRBJ2-6; D is perhaps TRBD1 (8 bases). The CDR3 length is 17 residues. From germline, CDR1 is MRHNA and CDR2 SNTAGT. The V end was cut by 6 bases, the J end by 1 base, with 16 bases between. This CDR3 reads CASREQGGTSGANVLTF. In DNA form, the CDR3 reads TGTGCCAGCAGGGAACAGGGGGGGACTTCTGGGGCCAACGTCCTGACTTTC.

The chain is built from TRBV5-6 and TRBJ2-1; possible D gene TRBD2, 5 bases. The CDR3 length is 11 residues. The germline CDR1 and CDR2 sequences are SGHDT and YYEEEE. Trimming cost V 1 base and J 12 bases, with 8 bases left between them. The CDR3 DNA is TGTGCCAGCAGCTTGCAGCTAGCGCAGTTCTTC. Translated, it gives CASSLQLAQFF.

Concerning this clone itself: A read error may produce the germline difference seen at one junction end. The J gene is TRBJ1-1, the V gene TRBV13, with TRBD1 matching 7 bases. In germline, CDR1 is PRHDT, CDR2 FYEKMQ (reference sequence). This CDR3 has 13 amino acids. The CDR3 loop reads CASSRRGNAEAFF. CDR3 sequence (DNA): TGTGCCAGCAGCCGCAGGGGGAACGCTGAAGCTTTCTTT.

This sequence joins TRBV18 and TRBJ2-7, with TRBD2 identical over 9 bases. V shed 2 bases, J shed 2 bases, and the junction held 4 bases outside the gene matches. The CDR3 is 15 residues long. Per germline, CDR1 KGHSH and CDR2 LQKENI. CDR3 coding DNA: TGTGCCAGCTCACCAACCCTAGCGGGGACCTACGAGCAGTACTTC. Translated: CASSPTLAGTYEQYF. Complete variable domain (other parts from reference TRBV18 and TRBJ2-7): NAGVMQNPRHLVRRRGQEARLRCSPMKGHSHVYWYRQLPEEGLKFMVYLQKENIIDESGMPKERFSAEFPKEGPSILRIQQVVRGDSAAYFCASSPTLAGTYEQYFGPGTRLTVT.

This clone was observed a handful of times. The chain combines TRBV19 with TRBJ2-5, with 9 bases identical to TRBD1. This CDR3 has 15 amino acids. Germline CDR1 and CDR2: LNHDA and SQIVND (reference sequence). V shed 1 base and J 4 bases; nucleotides not matched to a gene: 4. The CDR3 coding sequence is TGTGCCAGTAGTATAGGGGGGACAGGGAGAGAGACCCAGTACTTC. Its protein product is CASSIGGTGRETQYF.

The chain couples TRBV5-1 to TRBJ1-2, with TRBD1 matching 9 bases. The V gene's germline CDR1 is SGHRS and CDR2 YFSETQ. The CDR3 has 14 residues. Trimming cost V 4 bases and J 3 bases; bases outside gene matches: 4. Written as DNA, the CDR3 is TGCGCCAGCAGCATGGGGGACAGGGACTATGGCTACACCTTC. It is translated as CASSMGDRDYGYTF.

This chain links TRBV5-4 with TRBJ1-1, with D possibly TRBD1 on 5 matching bases. The V end lost 4 bases, the J end lost 4 bases, and 11 bases lay between the germline ends. The CDR3 totals 13 residues. The germline V gene has CDR1 SGHNT and CDR2 YYREEE (reference sequence). The CDR3 loop reads CASSGATSTEAFF. The DNA of the CDR3 is TGTGCCAGCAGCGGGGCGACATCCACTGAAGCTTTCTTT.